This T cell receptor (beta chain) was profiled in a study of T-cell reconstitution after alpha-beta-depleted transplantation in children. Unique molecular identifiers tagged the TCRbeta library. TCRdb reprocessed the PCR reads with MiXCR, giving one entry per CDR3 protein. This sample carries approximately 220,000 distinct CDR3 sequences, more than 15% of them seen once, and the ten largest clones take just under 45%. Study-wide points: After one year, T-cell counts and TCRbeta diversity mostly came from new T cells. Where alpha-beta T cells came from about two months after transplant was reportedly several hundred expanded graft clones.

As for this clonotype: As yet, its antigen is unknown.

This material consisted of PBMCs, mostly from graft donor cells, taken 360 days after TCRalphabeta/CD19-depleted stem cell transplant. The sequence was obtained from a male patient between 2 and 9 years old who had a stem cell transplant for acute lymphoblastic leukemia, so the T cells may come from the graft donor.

CDR3 bases: TGTGCCAGCAGCTTAGCAGATATCGGACAGTACGAGCAGTACTTC. Protein product: CASSLADIGQYEQYF. This chain links TRBV7-9 with TRBJ2-7; tentative D call: TRBD1 (6 bases). Germline V CDR1 and CDR2: SEHNR, FQNEAQ (reference sequence). The CDR3 runs to 15 residues. V was trimmed by 0 bases and J by 4 bases, leaving 13 bases between them.